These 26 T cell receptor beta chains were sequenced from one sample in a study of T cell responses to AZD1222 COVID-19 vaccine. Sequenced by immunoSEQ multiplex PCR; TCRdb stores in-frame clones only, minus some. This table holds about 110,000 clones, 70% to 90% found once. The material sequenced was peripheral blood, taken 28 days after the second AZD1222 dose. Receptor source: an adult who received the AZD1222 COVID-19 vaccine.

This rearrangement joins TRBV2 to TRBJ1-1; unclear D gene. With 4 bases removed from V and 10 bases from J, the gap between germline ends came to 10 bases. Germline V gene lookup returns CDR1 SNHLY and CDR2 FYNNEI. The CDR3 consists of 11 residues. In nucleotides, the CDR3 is TGTGCCAGCAGTGCGAGTGTAGGAGCTTTCTTT. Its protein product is CASSASVGAFF.

CDR3 sequence reads: CASSDSAGSGANVLTF. The CDR3 DNA reads TGTGCCAGCAGTGACTCCGCGGGGTCTGGGGCCAACGTCCTGACTTTC. The chain recombines TRBV6-4 with TRBJ2-6, with D perhaps matching TRBD2 (6 bases). This CDR3 has 16 residues. V lost 0 bases and J lost 1, with 7 bases in between. In germline, CDR1 is MRHNA, CDR2 SNTAGT.

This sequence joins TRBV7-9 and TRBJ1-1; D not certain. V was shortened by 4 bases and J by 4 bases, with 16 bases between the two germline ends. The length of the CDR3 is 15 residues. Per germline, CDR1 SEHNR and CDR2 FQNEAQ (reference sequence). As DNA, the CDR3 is TGTGCCAGCAGCTCGTATCCTGGCCTGGGCACTGAAGCTTTCTTT. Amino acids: CASSSYPGLGTEAFF.

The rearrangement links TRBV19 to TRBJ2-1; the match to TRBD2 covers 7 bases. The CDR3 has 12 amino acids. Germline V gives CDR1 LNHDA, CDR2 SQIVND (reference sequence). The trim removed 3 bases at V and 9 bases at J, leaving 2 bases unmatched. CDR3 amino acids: CASSMGGGEQFF. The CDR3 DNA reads TGTGCCAGTAGTATGGGGGGGGGTGAGCAGTTCTTC.

The CDR3 nucleotides read TGTGCCACGGCAGACAGGGCCTTCGAGCAGTACTTC. Amino acid sequence: CATADRAFEQYF. The chain links TRBV6-1 to TRBJ2-7, with TRBD1 matching 7 bases. The trim removed 10 bases at V and 6 bases at J, leaving 9 bases unmatched. CDR1 and CDR2 from the germline V gene are MNHNS and SASEGT. This CDR3 comprises 12 residues.

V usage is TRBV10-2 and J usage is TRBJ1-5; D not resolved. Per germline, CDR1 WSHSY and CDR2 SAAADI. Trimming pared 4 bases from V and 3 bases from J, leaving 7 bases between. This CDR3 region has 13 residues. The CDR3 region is CASSVDSNQPQHF. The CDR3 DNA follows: TGCGCCAGCAGTGTGGACTCCAATCAGCCCCAGCATTTT.

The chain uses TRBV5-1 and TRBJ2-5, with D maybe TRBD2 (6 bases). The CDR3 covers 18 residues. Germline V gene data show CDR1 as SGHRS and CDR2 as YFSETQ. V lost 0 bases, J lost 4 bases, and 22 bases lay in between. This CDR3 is CASSLGPGTPEFGETQYF. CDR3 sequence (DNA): TGCGCCAGCAGCTTGGGCCCCGGGACTCCAGAGTTTGGAGAGACCCAGTACTTC.

The CDR3: CASSLGLTQGSPLHF. The CDR3 region has the DNA TGTGCCAGCAGCCTCGGACTGACACAGGGTTCACCCCTCCACTTT. This chain joins TRBV11-3 and TRBJ1-6, with D tentatively TRBD1 (6 bases). The CDR3 length is 15 residues. Germline V gene lookup returns CDR1 SGHNT and CDR2 YENEEA. Trimming stripped 5 bases from V and 9 bases from J, with 17 bases between.

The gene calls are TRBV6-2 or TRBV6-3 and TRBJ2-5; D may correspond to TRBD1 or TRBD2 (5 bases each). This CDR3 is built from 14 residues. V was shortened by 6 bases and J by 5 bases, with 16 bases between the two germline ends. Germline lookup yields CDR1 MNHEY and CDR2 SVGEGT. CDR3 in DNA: TGTGCCAGCAGCGATCCCTTGGGGGTGGAGACCCAGTACTTC. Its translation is CASSDPLGVETQYF.

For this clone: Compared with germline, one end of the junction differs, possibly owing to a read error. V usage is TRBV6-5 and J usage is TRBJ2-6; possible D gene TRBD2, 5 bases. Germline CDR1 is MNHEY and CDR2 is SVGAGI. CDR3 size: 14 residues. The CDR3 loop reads CASSYRVRANVLTF. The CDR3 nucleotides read TGTGCCAGCAGTTACAGGGTGAGGGCCAACGTCTTGACTTTC.

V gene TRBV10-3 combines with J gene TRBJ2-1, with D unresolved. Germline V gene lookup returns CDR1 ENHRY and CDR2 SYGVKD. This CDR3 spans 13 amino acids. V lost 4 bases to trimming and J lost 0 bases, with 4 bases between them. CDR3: CAISVSSYNEQFF. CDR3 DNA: TGTGCCATCAGTGTCAGCTCCTACAATGAGCAGTTCTTC.

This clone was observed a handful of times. CDR3: CASSYRHGQGYEQYF. CDR3 nucleotides: TGTGCCAGCAGTTACCGCCACGGACAGGGTTACGAGCAGTACTTC. The chain recombines TRBV6-5 with TRBJ2-7; TRBD1 matches at 8 bases. The CDR3 totals 15 residues. J lost 4 bases, V lost 2 bases, and 7 bases had no gene match. Germline CDR1 and CDR2: MNHEY and SVGAGI.

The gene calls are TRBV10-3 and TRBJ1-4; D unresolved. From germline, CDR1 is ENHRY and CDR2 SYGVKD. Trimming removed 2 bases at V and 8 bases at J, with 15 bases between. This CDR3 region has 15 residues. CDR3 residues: CAISEGSGVREKLFF. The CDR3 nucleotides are TGTGCCATCAGTGAGGGGAGTGGCGTCAGGGAAAAACTGTTTTTT.

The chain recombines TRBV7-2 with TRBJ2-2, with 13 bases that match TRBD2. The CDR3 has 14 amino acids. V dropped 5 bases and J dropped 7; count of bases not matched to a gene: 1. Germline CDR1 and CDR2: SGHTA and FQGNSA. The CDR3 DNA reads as TGTGCCAGCAGCACTAGCGGGAGGGTCGGGGAGCTGTTTTTT. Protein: CASSTSGRVGELFF.

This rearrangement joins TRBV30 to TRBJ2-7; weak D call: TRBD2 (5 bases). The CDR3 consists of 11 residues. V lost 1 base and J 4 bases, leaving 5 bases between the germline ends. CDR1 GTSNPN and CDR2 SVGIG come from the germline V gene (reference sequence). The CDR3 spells CAWSAGYEQYF. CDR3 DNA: TGTGCCTGGAGTGCGGGGTACGAGCAGTACTTC.

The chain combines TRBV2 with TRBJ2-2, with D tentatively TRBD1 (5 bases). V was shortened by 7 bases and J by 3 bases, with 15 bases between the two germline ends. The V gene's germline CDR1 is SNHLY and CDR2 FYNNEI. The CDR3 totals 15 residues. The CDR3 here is CASNYDSLDTGELFF. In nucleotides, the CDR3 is TGTGCCAGCAACTACGACAGCTTAGACACCGGGGAGCTGTTTTTT. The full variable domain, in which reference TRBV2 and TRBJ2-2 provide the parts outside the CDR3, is EPEVTQTPSHQVTQMGQEVILRCVPISNHLYFYWYRQILGQKVEFLVSFYNNEISEKSEIFDDQFSVERPDGSNFTLKIRSTKLEDSAMYFCASNYDSLDTGELFFGEGSRLTVL.

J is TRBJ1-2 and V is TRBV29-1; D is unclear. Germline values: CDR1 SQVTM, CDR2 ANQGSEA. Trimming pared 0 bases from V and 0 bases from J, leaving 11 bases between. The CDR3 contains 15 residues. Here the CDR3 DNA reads TGCAGCGTTGAAGATCGGGCGGAAGCTAACTATGGCTACACCTTC. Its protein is CSVEDRAEANYGYTF.

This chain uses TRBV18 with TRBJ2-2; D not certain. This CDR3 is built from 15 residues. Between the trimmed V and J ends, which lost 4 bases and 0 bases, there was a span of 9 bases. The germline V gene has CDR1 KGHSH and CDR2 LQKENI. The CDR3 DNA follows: TGTGCCAGCTCACGAGACTCCACGAACACCGGGGAGCTGTTTTTT. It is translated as CASSRDSTNTGELFF.

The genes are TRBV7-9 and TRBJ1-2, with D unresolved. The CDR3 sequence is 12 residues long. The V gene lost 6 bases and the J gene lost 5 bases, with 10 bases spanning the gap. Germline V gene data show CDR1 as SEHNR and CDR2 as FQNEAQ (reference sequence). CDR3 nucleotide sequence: TGTGCCAGCAGGGCGGCCGTGTATGGCTACACCTTC. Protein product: CASRAAVYGYTF.

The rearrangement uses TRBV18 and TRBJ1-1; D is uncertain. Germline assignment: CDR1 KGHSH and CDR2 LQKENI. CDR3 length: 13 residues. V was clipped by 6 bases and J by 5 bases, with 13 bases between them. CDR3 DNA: TGTGCCAGCTCGCCCTCGGAGGGAACTGAAGCTTTCTTT. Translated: CASSPSEGTEAFF.

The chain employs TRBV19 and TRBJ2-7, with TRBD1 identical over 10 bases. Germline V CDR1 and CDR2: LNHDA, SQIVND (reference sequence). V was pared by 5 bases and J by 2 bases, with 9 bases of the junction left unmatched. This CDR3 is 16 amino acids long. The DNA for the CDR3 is TGTGCCAGTAGTCCGTTCTCCGGGACAGGGGCCTACGAGCAGTACTTC. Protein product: CASSPFSGTGAYEQYF. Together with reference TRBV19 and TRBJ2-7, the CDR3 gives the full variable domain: DGGITQSPKYLFRKEGQNVTLSCEQNLNHDAMYWYRQDPGQGLRLIYYSQIVNDFQKGDIAEGYSVSREKKESFPLTVTSAQKNPTAFYLCASSPFSGTGAYEQYFGPGTRLTVT.

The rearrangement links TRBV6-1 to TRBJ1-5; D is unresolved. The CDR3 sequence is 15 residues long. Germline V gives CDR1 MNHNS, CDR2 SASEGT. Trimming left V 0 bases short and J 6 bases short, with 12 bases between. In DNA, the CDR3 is TGTGCCAGCAGTGAAGCGGTGGCAGATCGTCAGCCCCAGCATTTT. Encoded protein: CASSEAVADRQPQHF.

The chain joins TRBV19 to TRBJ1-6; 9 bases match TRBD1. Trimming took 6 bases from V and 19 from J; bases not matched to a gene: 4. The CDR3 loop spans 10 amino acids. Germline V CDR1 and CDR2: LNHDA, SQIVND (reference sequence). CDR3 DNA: TGTGCCAGTAGGGGACAGGGACCTCACTTT. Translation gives CASRGQGPHF.

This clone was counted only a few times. The CDR3 bases are TGTGCCAGCTCACCGTTGACTAGCGGGGGCAATGAGCAGTTCTTC. This gives the protein CASSPLTSGGNEQFF. The chain uses TRBV18 and TRBJ2-1, with 12 bases fitting TRBD2. Germline loops: CDR1 KGHSH, CDR2 LQKENI. V was clipped by 3 bases and J by 6 bases; unmatched bases: 3. The CDR3 length is 15 residues.

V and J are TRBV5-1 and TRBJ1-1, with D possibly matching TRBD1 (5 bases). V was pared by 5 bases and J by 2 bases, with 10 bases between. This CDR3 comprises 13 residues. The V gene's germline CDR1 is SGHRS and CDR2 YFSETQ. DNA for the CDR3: TGCGCCAGCAGGTCCGGGACCAACACTGAAGCTTTCTTT. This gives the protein CASRSGTNTEAFF.

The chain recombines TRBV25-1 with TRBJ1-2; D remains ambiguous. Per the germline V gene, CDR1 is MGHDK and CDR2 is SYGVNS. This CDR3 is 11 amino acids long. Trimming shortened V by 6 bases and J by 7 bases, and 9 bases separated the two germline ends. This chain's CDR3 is CASRAGLGYTF. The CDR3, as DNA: TGTGCCAGCAGGGCAGGACTTGGCTACACCTTC.